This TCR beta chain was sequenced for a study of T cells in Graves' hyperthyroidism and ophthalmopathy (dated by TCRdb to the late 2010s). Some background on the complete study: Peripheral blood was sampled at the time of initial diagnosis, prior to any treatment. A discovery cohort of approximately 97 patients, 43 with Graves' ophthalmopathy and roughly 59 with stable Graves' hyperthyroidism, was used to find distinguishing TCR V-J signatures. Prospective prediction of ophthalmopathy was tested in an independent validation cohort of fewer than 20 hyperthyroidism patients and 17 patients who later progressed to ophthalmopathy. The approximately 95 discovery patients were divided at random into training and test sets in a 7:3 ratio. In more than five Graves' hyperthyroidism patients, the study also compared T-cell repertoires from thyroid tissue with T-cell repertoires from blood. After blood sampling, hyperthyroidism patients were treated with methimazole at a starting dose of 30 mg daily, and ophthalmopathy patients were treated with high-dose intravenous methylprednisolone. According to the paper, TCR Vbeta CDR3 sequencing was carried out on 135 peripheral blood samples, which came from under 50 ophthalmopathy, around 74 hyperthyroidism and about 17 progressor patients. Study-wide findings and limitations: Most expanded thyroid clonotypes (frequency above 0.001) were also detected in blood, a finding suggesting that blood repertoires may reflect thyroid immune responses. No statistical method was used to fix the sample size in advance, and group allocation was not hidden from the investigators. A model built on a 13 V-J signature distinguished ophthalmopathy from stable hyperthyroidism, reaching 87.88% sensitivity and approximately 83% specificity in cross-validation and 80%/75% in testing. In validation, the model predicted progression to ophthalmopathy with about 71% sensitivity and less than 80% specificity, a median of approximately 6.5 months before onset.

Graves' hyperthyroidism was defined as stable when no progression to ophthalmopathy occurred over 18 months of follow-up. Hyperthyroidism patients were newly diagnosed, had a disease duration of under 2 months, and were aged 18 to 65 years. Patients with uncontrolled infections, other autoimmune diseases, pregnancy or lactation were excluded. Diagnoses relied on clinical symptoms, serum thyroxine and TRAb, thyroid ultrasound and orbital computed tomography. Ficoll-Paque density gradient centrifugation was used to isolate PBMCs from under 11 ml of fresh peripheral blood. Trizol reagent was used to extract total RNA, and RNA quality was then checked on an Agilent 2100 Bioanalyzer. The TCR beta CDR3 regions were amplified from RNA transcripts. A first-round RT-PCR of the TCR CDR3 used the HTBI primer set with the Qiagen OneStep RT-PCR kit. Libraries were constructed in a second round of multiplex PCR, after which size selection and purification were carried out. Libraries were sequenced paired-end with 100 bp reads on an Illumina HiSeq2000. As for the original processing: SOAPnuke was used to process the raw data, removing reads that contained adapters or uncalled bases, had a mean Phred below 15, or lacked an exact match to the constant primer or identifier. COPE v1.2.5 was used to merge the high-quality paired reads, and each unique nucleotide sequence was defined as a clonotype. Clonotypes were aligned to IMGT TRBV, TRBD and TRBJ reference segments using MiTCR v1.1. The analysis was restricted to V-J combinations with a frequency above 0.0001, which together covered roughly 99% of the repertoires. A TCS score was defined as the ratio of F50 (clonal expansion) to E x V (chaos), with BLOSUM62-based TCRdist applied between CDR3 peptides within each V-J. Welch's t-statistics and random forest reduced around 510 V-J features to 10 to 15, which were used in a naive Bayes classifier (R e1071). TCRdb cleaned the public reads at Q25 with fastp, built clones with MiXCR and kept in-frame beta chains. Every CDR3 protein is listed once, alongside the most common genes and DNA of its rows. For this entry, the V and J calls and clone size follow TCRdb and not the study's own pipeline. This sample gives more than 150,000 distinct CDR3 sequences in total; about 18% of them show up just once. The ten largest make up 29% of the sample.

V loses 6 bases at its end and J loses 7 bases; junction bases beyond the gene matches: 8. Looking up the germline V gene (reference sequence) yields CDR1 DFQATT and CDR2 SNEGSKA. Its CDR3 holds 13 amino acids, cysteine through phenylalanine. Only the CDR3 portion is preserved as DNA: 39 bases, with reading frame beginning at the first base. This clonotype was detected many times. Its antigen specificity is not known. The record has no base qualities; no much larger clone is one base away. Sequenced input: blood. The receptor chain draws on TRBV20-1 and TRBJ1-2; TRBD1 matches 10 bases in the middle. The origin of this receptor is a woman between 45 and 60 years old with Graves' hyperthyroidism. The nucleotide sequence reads TGCAGTGCGCGGACAGGGGGGTTCGGTGGCTACACCTTC. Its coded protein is CSARTGGFGGYTF.